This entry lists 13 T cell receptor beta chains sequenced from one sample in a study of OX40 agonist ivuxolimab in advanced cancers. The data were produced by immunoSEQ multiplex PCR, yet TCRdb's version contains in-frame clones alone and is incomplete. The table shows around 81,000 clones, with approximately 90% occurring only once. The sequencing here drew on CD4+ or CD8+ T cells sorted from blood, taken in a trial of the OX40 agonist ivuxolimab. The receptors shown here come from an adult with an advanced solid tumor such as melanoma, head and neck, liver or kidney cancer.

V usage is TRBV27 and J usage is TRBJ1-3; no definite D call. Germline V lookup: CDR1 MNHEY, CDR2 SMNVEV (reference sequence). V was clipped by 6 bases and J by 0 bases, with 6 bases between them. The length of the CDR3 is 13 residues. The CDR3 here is CASSDYSGNTIYF. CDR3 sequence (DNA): TGTGCCAGCAGCGACTACTCTGGAAACACCATATATTTT.

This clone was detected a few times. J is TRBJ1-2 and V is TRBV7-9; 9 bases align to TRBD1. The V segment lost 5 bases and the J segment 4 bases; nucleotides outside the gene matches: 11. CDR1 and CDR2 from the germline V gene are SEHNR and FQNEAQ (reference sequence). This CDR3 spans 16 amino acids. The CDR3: CASSPGGSGQGYGYTF. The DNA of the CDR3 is TGTGCCAGCAGCCCAGGGGGGTCGGGACAGGGCTATGGCTACACCTTC.

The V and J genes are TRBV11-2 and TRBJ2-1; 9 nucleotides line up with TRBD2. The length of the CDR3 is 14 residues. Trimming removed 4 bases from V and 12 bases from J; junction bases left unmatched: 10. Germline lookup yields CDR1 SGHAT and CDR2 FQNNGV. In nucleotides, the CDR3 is TGTGCCAGCAGCTCCCTCATAGCGGGGGATACGCAGTTCTTC. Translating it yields CASSSLIAGDTQFF.

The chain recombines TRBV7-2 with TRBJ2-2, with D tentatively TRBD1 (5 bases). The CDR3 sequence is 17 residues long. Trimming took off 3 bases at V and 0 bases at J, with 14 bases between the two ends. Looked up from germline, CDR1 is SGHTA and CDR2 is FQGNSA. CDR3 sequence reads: CASSFSREKSNTGELFF. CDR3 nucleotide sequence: TGTGCCAGCAGCTTCTCCAGGGAAAAATCGAACACCGGGGAGCTGTTTTTT.

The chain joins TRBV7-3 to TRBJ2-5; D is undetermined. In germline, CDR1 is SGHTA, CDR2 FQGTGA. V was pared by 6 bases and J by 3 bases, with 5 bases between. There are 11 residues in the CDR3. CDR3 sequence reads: CASRLEETQYF. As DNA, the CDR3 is TGTGCCAGCAGGTTGGAAGAGACCCAGTACTTC.

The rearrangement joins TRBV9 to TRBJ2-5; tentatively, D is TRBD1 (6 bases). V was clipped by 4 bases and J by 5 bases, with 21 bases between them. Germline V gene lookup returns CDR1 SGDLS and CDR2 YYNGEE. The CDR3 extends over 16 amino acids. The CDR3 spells CASSYSTGPSGETQYF. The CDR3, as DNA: TGTGCCAGCAGCTATTCCACAGGGCCTTCTGGTGAGACCCAGTACTTC.

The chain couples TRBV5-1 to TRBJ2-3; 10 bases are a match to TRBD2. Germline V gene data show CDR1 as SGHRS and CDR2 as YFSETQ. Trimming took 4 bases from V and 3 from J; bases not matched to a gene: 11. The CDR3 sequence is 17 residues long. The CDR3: CASSGEPLAGVTDTQYF. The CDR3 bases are TGCGCCAGCAGCGGAGAGCCCCTAGCGGGAGTTACAGATACGCAGTATTTT.

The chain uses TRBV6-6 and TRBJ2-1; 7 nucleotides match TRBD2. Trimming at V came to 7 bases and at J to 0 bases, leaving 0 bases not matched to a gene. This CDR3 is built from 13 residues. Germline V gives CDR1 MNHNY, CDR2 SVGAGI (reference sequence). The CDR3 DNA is TGTGCCAGCACTAGCGGCTCCTACAATGAGCAGTTCTTC. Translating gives CASTSGSYNEQFF.

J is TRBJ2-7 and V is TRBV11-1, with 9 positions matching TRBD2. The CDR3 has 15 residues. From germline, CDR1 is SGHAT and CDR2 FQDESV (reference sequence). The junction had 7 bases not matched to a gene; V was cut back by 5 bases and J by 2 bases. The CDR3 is CASSMTSGTPYEQYF. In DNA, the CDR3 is TGTGCCAGCAGCATGACTAGCGGTACTCCCTACGAGCAGTACTTC. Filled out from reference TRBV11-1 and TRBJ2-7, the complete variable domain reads EAEVAQSPRYKITEKSQAVAFWCDPISGHATLYWYRQILGQGPELLVQFQDESVVDDSQLPKDRFSAERLKGVDSTLKIQPAELGDSAMYLCASSMTSGTPYEQYFGPGTRLTVT.

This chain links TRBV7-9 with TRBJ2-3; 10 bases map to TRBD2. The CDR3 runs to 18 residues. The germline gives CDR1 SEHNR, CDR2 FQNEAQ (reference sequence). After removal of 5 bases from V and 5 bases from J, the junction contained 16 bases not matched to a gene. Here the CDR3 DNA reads TGTGCCAGCAGCCCTCCCCCCCTAGCGGGAGTCCGTGGAGATACGCAGTATTTT. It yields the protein CASSPPPLAGVRGDTQYF.

The DNA for the CDR3 is TGCGCCAGCAGCCAGGAGAGGACAACGACCCTGTTTTTT. Protein: CASSQERTTTLFF. This sequence joins TRBV4-1 and TRBJ2-2; TRBD1 might be the D (5 bases). The V gene's germline CDR1 is MGHRA and CDR2 YSYEKL. This CDR3 contains 13 residues. Trimming took 3 bases from V and 14 from J, leaving 16 bases between them.

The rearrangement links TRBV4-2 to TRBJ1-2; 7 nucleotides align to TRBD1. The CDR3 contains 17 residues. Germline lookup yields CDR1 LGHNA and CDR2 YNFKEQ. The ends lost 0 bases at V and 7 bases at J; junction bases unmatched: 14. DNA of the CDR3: TGTGCCAGCAGCCAAGATGGGCTGGGCAGGGGGGTCTTTGGCTACACCTTC. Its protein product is CASSQDGLGRGVFGYTF.

The CDR3 DNA sequence: TGTGCCAGCAGTTTTCAGGGGTTTTGGTCACCCCTCCACTTT. Amino acid sequence: CASSFQGFWSPLHF. The chain has TRBV27 and TRBJ1-6, with a weak D call TRBD1 (6 bases). Between the trimmed V and J ends, which lost 3 bases and 10 bases, there was a span of 13 bases. The germline CDR1 and CDR2 sequences are MNHEY and SMNVEV (reference sequence). The CDR3 has 14 amino acids.